A single sample is the source of the 8 T cell receptor beta chains below, sequenced in a study of post-analysis software for immune sequencing data. The library was made from cDNA and included unique molecular identifiers. One entry per CDR3 protein results from TCRdb running MiXCR on the PCR reads. This table has about 400,000 distinct CDR3 sequences, less than 35% appearing once. These receptors' targets are unknown. Study-level points and caveats: Higher frequency in patients than in controls was seen for roughly five TRBV segments, with TRBV5-6, TRBV5-1 and TRBV20-1 among them.

The sample consisted of blood. The source is a girl aged 10 to 17 with multiple sclerosis.

The rearrangement uses TRBV7-2 and TRBJ2-7; D call uncertain. The V gene lost 8 bases and the J gene lost 2 bases, with 16 bases spanning the gap. The V gene's germline CDR1 is SGHTA and CDR2 FQGNSA. This CDR3 has 14 amino acids. The CDR3 loop reads CASGPPGRPYEQYF. The CDR3 DNA is TGTGCCAGCGGCCCTCCTGGAAGACCCTACGAGCAGTACTTC.

This rearrangement joins TRBV19 to TRBJ1-2; the D gene is possibly TRBD1 (5 bases). V lost 3 bases and J 4 bases, leaving 12 bases between the germline ends. The CDR3 runs 14 residues. Germline V gene sequence: CDR1 LNHDA, CDR2 SQIVND (reference sequence). The DNA of the CDR3 is TGTGCCAGTAGTATCATAGCAGGGCCCTATGGCTACACCTTC. It specifies CASSIIAGPYGYTF.

This clonotype was seen only a few times. The J gene is TRBJ2-7, the V gene TRBV12-3 or TRBV12-4; D remains ambiguous. CDR3 length: 13 residues. V shed 6 bases and J shed 0 bases, with 9 bases lying between them. In DNA form, the CDR3 reads TGTGCCAGCAGCCCCGATAACTCCTACGAGCAGTACTTC. Its translation: CASSPDNSYEQYF.

This clonotype was counted between two and nine times. The V gene is TRBV9, the J gene TRBJ2-5; no reliable D call. V was clipped by 1 base and J by 5 bases, with 9 bases between them. This CDR3 contains 13 residues. Germline V gene data show CDR1 as SGDLS and CDR2 as YYNGEE. DNA for the CDR3: TGTGCCAGCAGCGTATCGGCATCTGAGACCCAGTACTTC. Translating it yields CASSVSASETQYF.

This clonotype was observed many times. The V gene is TRBV6-1, the J gene TRBJ2-2; D is unresolved. The ends were cut back, 2 bases at V and 12 bases at J, with 4 bases in the middle. Germline V gene lookup returns CDR1 MNHNS and CDR2 SASEGT. CDR3 size: 10 residues. In nucleotides, the CDR3 is TGTGCCAGCAGTGAATATAAGCTGTTTTTT. As protein: CASSEYKLFF.

A few counts support this clonotype. The V and J genes are TRBV7-9 and TRBJ2-7; D is ambiguous. Germline loops: CDR1 SEHNR, CDR2 FQNEAQ (reference sequence). V dropped 5 bases and J dropped 3 bases, with 20 bases sitting between them. This CDR3 spans 16 amino acids. In DNA form, the CDR3 reads TGTGCCAGCAGCGGAGTGGCTGGGCCCACCCTCTACGAGCAGTACTTC. As protein: CASSGVAGPTLYEQYF.

The chain links TRBV7-9 to TRBJ1-1; 9 nucleotides agree with TRBD1. V lost 1 base and J lost 10; bases outside the gene matches: 7. Germline CDR1 and CDR2: SEHNR and FQNEAQ (reference sequence). This CDR3 contains 14 residues. The CDR3 protein is CASSLDTGGLGAFF. The CDR3 DNA is TGTGCCAGCAGCTTAGATACAGGGGGCCTGGGAGCTTTCTTT.

The V call is TRBV7-9, the J call TRBJ1-2; D uncertain. Trimming took off 2 bases at V and 12 bases at J, with 16 bases between the two ends. CDR1 and CDR2 (germline): SEHNR, FQNEAQ (reference sequence). This CDR3 has 13 amino acids. As DNA, the CDR3 is TGTGCCAGCAGCTTATATGGGCGGAACGGCCACACCTTC. Its translation is CASSLYGRNGHTF. Filled out from reference TRBV7-9 and TRBJ1-2, the complete variable domain reads DTGVSQNPRHKITKRGQNVTFRCDPISEHNRLYWYRQTLGQGPEFLTYFQNEAQLEKSRLLSDRFSAERPKGSFSTLEIQRTEQGDSAMYLCASSLYGRNGHTFGSGTRLTVV.